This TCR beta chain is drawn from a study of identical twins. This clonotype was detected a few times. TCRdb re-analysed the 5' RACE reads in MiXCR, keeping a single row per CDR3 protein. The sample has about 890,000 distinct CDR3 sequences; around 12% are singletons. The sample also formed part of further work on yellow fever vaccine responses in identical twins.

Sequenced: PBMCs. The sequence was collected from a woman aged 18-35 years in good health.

CDR3 sequence: CASSKISTSGGYNEQFF. For the CDR3, the DNA is TGTGCCAGCAGCAAAATCTCCACTAGCGGGGGGTACAATGAGCAGTTCTTC. V is TRBV5-6 and J is TRBJ2-1; 12 bases match TRBD2. This CDR3 comprises 17 residues. Unmatched junction bases numbered 9, after V lost 4 bases and J lost 4 bases. The germline V gene encodes CDR1 SGHDT and CDR2 YYEEEE.